A single T cell receptor beta chain is shown here with its context. Trimming removed 1 base at V and 5 bases at J, with 17 bases between. The CDR3 is 16 residues long. The germline CDR1 and CDR2 sequences are MRHNA and SNTAGT. Categorization into cohorts depended on clinical history that participants reported. Contact with a PCR-confirmed or clinician-diagnosed COVID-19 case occurred within 2 weeks of entry. This sample was included in a study of blood T cell repertoires in COVID-19. How the authors handled the data: The authors estimated nucleated cell counts from reference gene primer amplification. The assay was immunoSEQ multiplex PCR, and TCRdb's table has in-frame clones only and misses some. The DNA was the basis for D and trimming; V, J and clone size are from that table. The table records 200,000 to 250,000 clones, nearly 90% of them present only once.

This receptor was identified in a man aged 25-45 years who had been exposed to COVID-19. The genes are TRBV6-4 and TRBJ1-1; a weak D match, TRBD1 (6 bases). Sample: PBMCs or T cells enriched from blood (not recorded which). CDR3 region: CASSDFATGILTEAFF. The CDR3 DNA reads as TGTGCCAGCAGTGACTTCGCTACAGGGATATTAACTGAAGCTTTCTTT.